The present T cell receptor beta chain was sequenced within a study of cytomegalovirus exposure and HLA in healthy donors. Looking at the study overall: The roughly 130 validation repertoires used the same platform as the approximately 700 first-cohort repertoires (as reported by a later analysis).

Libraries were prepared by immunoSEQ multiplex PCR; TCRdb keeps only in-frame clonotypes and omits some of them. The sample holds 130,000 or so clones, about 90% seen once. The CDR3 is 18 amino acids. The germline V gene encodes CDR1 SGHNT and CDR2 YYREEE (reference sequence). J was trimmed by 3 bases and V by 0 bases; bases with no gene match: 9. Sample: PBMCs. V and J are TRBV5-4 and TRBJ2-6; TRBD1 agrees at 7 bases. The clonotype originates from a woman under 40 in good health and CMV-seropositive. CDR3 nucleotide sequence: TGTGCCAGCAGCTTGGAGACAGGGTATCAGGGTGGGGCCAACGTCCTGACTTTC. Encoded protein: CASSLETGYQGGANVLTF.